The clone carrying this TCR beta chain was seen many times. Its antigen is undetermined. This specimen belongs to a study of identical twins. Trimming removed 2 bases from V and 11 bases from J, with 15 bases in between. This CDR3 has 14 residues. The germline V gene has CDR1 SNHLY and CDR2 FYNNEI. Study-level results: Beta out-of-frame twin sharing showed a weaker excess. With monozygotic twins, out-of-frame TCR alpha sharing exceeded what models estimated.

A universal primer site was incorporated via template switching, and the cDNA contained unique molecular identifiers. TCRdb reprocessed the 5' RACE reads via MiXCR and lists one record per CDR3 protein. The sample shows hundreds of thousands of distinct CDR3 sequences, 8.5% to 9.5% of them seen only once. The same sample was also studied in work on yellow fever vaccine responses in identical twins.

V usage is TRBV2 and J usage is TRBJ1-4; D gene unclear. The specimen was PBMCs. The TCR sequence derives from a woman younger than 30 in good health. Here the CDR3 DNA reads TGTGCCAGCAGTGAAAGTGACGGAGCGCGGAAACTGTTTTTT. Its translation: CASSESDGARKLFF.